These 17 T cell receptor beta chains originate from one sample sequenced in a study of shared clonotypes between healthy human individuals (dated by TCRdb to 2020 to 2022). To prepare the library, the immunoSEQ multiplex PCR assay was applied. TCRdb carries this immuneACCESS record with in-frame sequences only. Its versions omit some clonotypes, under half of them owing to an unresolved V gene in the studies checked, with the rest unexplained. A total of hundreds of thousands of clones appear in this sample, less than 98% of them only once. The ten biggest clones cover about 0.057% of the sample. Material: naive CD4+ T cells sorted from blood. The cell subset or site label here, explained by the study, means: CD45RA+ positively selected. These receptors came from a woman aged 25 to 39 in good health.

The V call is TRBV28, the J call TRBJ2-7; 11 positions match TRBD1. The CDR3 spans 17 residues. V lost 7 bases and J lost 2; bases outside the gene matches: 13. CDR1 is MDHEN, CDR2 SYDVKM, per germline. The CDR3 coding sequence is TGTGCCAGCACTAACAAGATACCGGGACAGGGGGCCTACGAGCAGTACTTC. It specifies CASTNKIPGQGAYEQYF.

CDR3 coding DNA: TGTGCCAGCAGGACCGGGCAGCCATCCGGCTACACCTTC. Its translation: CASRTGQPSGYTF. J is TRBJ1-2 and V is TRBV28; D ambiguous. Germline V gene lookup returns CDR1 MDHEN and CDR2 SYDVKM. This CDR3 is built from 13 residues. Trimming left V 6 bases short and J 8 bases short, with 16 bases between.

The chain employs TRBV28 and TRBJ2-7; 11 bases are shared with TRBD2. CDR1 and CDR2 from the germline V gene are MDHEN and SYDVKM. V was clipped by 4 bases and J by 2 bases; unmatched bases: 10. This CDR3 is 17 amino acids long. CDR3 residues: CASSSTSGDGGTYEQYF. The CDR3 DNA reads as TGTGCCAGCAGTTCGACTAGCGGGGACGGAGGGACCTACGAGCAGTACTTC.

The V and J genes are TRBV27 and TRBJ2-7; weak D call: TRBD1 (5 bases). The CDR3 extends over 14 amino acids. V shed 2 bases and J shed 3 bases, with 11 bases lying between them. Germline CDR1 reads MNHEY; CDR2 reads SMNVEV (reference sequence). The CDR3 protein is CASSLGFRDYEQYF. In nucleotides, the CDR3 is TGTGCCAGCAGTTTAGGTTTCAGGGACTACGAGCAGTACTTC.

J is TRBJ1-3 and V is TRBV28; tentative D call: TRBD1 (5 bases). The CDR3 spans 17 residues. Deletions cut 5 bases from V and 4 bases from J, with 21 bases between. Germline CDR1 and CDR2: MDHEN and SYDVKM. CDR3 DNA sequence: TGTGCCAGCAGTAGTCCCGGGACCCGGAGGAGGGGAAACACCATATATTTT. As protein: CASSSPGTRRRGNTIYF.

The chain links TRBV7-7 to TRBJ2-7; D unresolved. The CDR3 spans 11 residues. CDR1 and CDR2 from the germline V gene are SSHAT and FNYEAQ (reference sequence). V was trimmed by 3 bases and J by 6 bases, leaving 6 bases between them. CDR3 in amino acids: CASSFFGEQYF. The CDR3 DNA is TGTGCCAGCAGCTTTTTCGGCGAGCAGTACTTC.

This chain links TRBV5-6 with TRBJ2-2; D gene ambiguous. CDR1 and CDR2 from the germline V gene are SGHDT and YYEEEE. V was trimmed by 0 bases and J by 6 bases, leaving 18 bases between them. CDR3 size: 17 residues. CDR3 protein: CASSLVGVTSGAGELFF. DNA for the CDR3: TGTGCCAGCAGCTTGGTTGGGGTTACCTCTGGGGCCGGGGAGCTGTTTTTT.

The gene calls are TRBV28 and TRBJ2-1; D uncertain. This CDR3 has 11 residues. V was shortened by 2 bases and J by 9 bases, with 5 bases between the two germline ends. Germline-derived CDR1 and CDR2 are MDHEN and SYDVKM. The CDR3 nucleotides read TGTGCCAGCAGTTTAAGTCGTGAGCAGTTCTTC. Translation gives CASSLSREQFF.

V is TRBV5-1 and J is TRBJ2-3, with D maybe TRBD1 (5 bases). The CDR3 is 17 amino acids. V was shortened by 6 bases and J by 2 bases, with 22 bases between the two germline ends. In germline, CDR1 is SGHRS, CDR2 YFSETQ. DNA of the CDR3: TGCGCCAGCACCCTCCAAGCTCTCGGACAAAACACAGATACGCAGTATTTT. It is translated as CASTLQALGQNTDTQYF.

The chain uses TRBV28 and TRBJ1-4, with D perhaps TRBD1 (5 bases). Germline V gene data show CDR1 as MDHEN and CDR2 as SYDVKM. The CDR3 loop spans 14 amino acids. V dropped 2 bases and J dropped 8 bases, with 12 bases sitting between them. CDR3 region: CASSLPRVNEKLFF. The CDR3 coding sequence is TGTGCCAGCAGTTTACCCAGGGTCAACGAAAAACTGTTTTTT.

The genes are TRBV29-1 and TRBJ2-7; 9 nucleotides match TRBD1. The length of the CDR3 is 13 residues. The V gene end was trimmed by 7 bases and the J gene end by 6 bases; junction bases not matched to a gene: 10. Per the germline V gene, CDR1 is SQVTM and CDR2 is ANQGSEA. CDR3 sequence: CSGSPGQGSEQYF. For the CDR3, the DNA is TGCAGCGGCTCCCCGGGACAGGGATCCGAGCAGTACTTC.

V and J are TRBV5-4 and TRBJ2-7, with 9 bases identical to TRBD1. The V segment lost 4 bases and the J segment 4 bases; nucleotides outside the gene matches: 6. Germline lookup yields CDR1 SGHNT and CDR2 YYREEE (reference sequence). This CDR3 has 14 amino acids. CDR3 in DNA: TGTGCCAGCAGCCGGACAGGGGATAAGTACGAGCAGTACTTC. Amino acid sequence: CASSRTGDKYEQYF.

The rearrangement joins TRBV19 to TRBJ1-4; maybe TRBD1 (6 bases). Germline lookup yields CDR1 LNHDA and CDR2 SQIVND (reference sequence). The CDR3 spans 14 residues. Trimming shortened V by 3 bases and J by 7 bases, and 12 bases separated the two germline ends. This CDR3 reads CASSILSGAEKLFF. The CDR3 bases are TGTGCCAGTAGTATCTTGTCAGGGGCTGAAAAACTGTTTTTT. Drawing the rest from reference TRBV19 and TRBJ1-4, the complete variable domain is DGGITQSPKYLFRKEGQNVTLSCEQNLNHDAMYWYRQDPGQGLRLIYYSQIVNDFQKGDIAEGYSVSREKKESFPLTVTSAQKNPTAFYLCASSILSGAEKLFFGSGTQLSVL.

V usage is TRBV5-4 and J usage is TRBJ2-7; TRBD1 matches 9 bases. V dropped 3 bases and J dropped 7; count of bases not matched to a gene: 5. The CDR3 sequence is 13 residues long. Germline V lookup: CDR1 SGHNT, CDR2 YYREEE (reference sequence). CDR3 in DNA: TGTGCCAGCAGCTGGGACAGGGTGGAAGAGCAGTACTTC. Translated: CASSWDRVEEQYF.

The rearrangement links TRBV30 to TRBJ2-7; TRBD1 matches at 7 bases. The V gene end was trimmed by 4 bases and the J gene end by 5 bases; junction bases not matched to a gene: 11. The length of the CDR3 is 14 residues. Germline V gene lookup returns CDR1 GTSNPN and CDR2 SVGIG (reference sequence). CDR3 coding DNA: TGTGCCTGGACGGGGACAGCGAACATCAACGAGCAGTACTTC. Encoded protein: CAWTGTANINEQYF.

The chain joins TRBV14 to TRBJ2-7; D unresolved. Per germline, CDR1 SGHDN and CDR2 FVKESK. The CDR3 is made up of 13 amino acids. Trimming took 0 bases from V and 3 from J, leaving 6 bases between them. The chain's CDR3 is CASSQELFYEQYF. CDR3 nucleotides: TGTGCCAGCAGCCAAGAACTGTTCTACGAGCAGTACTTC.

The chain uses TRBV28 and TRBJ1-2; D is possibly TRBD1 (5 bases). This CDR3 has 13 residues. Trimming took 8 bases from V and 5 from J, leaving 15 bases between them. Germline CDR1 MDHEN, CDR2 SYDVKM. The CDR3, as DNA: TGTGCCAGCCACACGGGGGGAAAATATGGCTACACCTTC. It codes for CASHTGGKYGYTF.